The clone carrying this TCR beta chain was detected ten times or more. As yet, its antigen is unknown. The record originates from a study of CD8 T cells in ankylosing spondylitis. Study-wide points: Earlier studies detected some motif variants in reactive arthritis synovial fluid and blood. There was a TCR beta motif, made of several highly homologous variants, that appeared characteristic of ankylosing spondylitis blood. Reports say disease-linked clones showed up significantly more in matched ankylosing spondylitis synovial fluid. As for the disease-linked clones, they showed a CD8+ phenotype and occurred at relatively low frequencies in peripheral blood.

Library preparation for TCR beta used quantitative 5'-RACE with molecular barcodes. Each CDR3 protein is one row after TCRdb ran MiXCR on the 5' RACE reads. The table lists about 220,000 distinct CDR3 sequences, around 19% of them singletons. The CDR3 is made up of 13 amino acids. Germline trimming cut 5 bases from V and 5 bases from J; bases unmatched to any gene: 2. This TCR was sampled from a male donor with ankylosing spondylitis. Specimen: blood, either unsorted or a sorted T cell fraction (not recorded which). This rearrangement joins TRBV12-3 or TRBV12-4 to TRBJ2-5; 10 bases are a match to TRBD2. The chain's CDR3 is CASSPAGGETQYF. In DNA, the CDR3 is TGTGCCAGCAGTCCAGCGGGGGGGGAGACCCAGTACTTC.